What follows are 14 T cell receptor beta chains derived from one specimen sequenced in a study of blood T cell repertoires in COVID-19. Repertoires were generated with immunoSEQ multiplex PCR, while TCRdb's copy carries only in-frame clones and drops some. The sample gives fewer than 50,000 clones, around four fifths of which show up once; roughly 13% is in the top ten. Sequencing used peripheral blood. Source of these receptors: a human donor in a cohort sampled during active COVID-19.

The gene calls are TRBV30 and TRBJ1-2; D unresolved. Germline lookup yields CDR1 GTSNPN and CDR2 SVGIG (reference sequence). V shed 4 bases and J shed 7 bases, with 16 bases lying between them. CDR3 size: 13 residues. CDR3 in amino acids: CAWTSVPGGGYTF. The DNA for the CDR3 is TGTGCCTGGACCTCGGTCCCGGGAGGTGGCTACACCTTC. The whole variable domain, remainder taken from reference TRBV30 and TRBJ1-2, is SQTIHQWPATLVQPVGSPLSLECTVEGTSNPNLYWYRQAAGRGLQLLFYSVGIGQISSEVPQNLSASRPQDRQFILSSKKLLLSDSGFYLCAWTSVPGGGYTFGSGTRLTVV.

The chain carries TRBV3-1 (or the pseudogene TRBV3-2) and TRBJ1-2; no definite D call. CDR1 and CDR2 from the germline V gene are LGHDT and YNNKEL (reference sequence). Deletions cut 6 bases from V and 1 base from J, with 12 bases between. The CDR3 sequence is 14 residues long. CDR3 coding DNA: TGTGCCAGCAGTCGCCCCACAGTTAACTATGGCTACACCTTC. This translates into CASSRPTVNYGYTF.

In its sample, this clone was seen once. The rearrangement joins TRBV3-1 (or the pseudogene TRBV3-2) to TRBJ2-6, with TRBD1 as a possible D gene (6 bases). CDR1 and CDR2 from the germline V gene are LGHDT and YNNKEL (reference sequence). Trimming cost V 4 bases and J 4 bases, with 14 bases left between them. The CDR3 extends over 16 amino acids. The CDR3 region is CASSRYRETGANVLTF. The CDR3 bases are TGTGCCAGCAGCCGATACAGGGAAACAGGGGCCAACGTCCTGACTTTC.

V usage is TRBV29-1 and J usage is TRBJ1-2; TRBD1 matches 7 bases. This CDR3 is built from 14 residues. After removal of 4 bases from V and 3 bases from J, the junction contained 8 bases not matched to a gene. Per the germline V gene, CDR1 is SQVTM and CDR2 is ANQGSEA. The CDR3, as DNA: TGCAGCGTTGGTGTAGGGGGCGCTGACTATGGCTACACCTTC. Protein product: CSVGVGGADYGYTF.

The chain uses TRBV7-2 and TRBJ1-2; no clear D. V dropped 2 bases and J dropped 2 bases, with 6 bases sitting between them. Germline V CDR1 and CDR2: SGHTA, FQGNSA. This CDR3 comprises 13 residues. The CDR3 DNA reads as TGTGCCAGCAGCTTACAGGTCAACTATGGCTACACCTTC. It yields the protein CASSLQVNYGYTF. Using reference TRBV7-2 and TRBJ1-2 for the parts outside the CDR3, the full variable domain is GAGVSQSPSNKVTEKGKDVELRCDPISGHTALYWYRQSLGQGLEFLIYFQGNSAPDKSGLPSDRFSAERTGGSVSTLTIQRTQQEDSAVYLCASSLQVNYGYTFGSGTRLTVV.

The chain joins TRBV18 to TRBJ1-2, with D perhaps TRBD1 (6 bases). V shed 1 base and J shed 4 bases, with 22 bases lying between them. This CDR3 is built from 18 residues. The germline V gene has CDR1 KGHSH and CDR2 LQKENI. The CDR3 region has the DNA TGTGCCAGCTCACCACGGTCAGTGGACAGCTTACTCATCTATGGCTACACCTTC. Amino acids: CASSPRSVDSLLIYGYTF.

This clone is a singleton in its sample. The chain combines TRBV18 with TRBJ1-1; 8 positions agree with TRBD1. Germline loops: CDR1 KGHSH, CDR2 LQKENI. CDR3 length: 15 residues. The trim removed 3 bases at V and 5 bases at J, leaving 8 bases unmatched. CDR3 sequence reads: CASSPLDRVRTEAFF. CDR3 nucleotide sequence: TGTGCCAGCTCACCTTTGGACAGGGTTAGGACTGAAGCTTTCTTT.

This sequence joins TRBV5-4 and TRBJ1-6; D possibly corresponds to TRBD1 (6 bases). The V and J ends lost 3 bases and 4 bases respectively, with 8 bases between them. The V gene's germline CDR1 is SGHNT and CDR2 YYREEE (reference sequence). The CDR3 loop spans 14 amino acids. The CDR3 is CASSYGQYNSPLHF. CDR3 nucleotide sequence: TGTGCCAGCAGCTACGGACAGTATAATTCACCCCTCCACTTT.

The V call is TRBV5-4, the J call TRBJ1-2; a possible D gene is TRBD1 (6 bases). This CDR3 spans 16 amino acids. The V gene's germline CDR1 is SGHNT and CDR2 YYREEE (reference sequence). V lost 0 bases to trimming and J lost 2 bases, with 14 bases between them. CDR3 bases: TGTGCCAGCAGCTTGGAGGACAGTGCCCCCAACTATGGCTACACCTTC. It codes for CASSLEDSAPNYGYTF.

This CDR3 is CASSVSSGGAAQETQYF. CDR3 DNA: TGTGCCAGCAGCGTATCTAGCGGGGGGGCCGCTCAAGAGACCCAGTACTTC. This chain links TRBV9 with TRBJ2-5, with 12 bases aligning to TRBD2. Trimming cost V 1 base and J 2 bases; bases outside gene matches: 6. This CDR3 has 17 amino acids. Germline V gene sequence: CDR1 SGDLS, CDR2 YYNGEE.

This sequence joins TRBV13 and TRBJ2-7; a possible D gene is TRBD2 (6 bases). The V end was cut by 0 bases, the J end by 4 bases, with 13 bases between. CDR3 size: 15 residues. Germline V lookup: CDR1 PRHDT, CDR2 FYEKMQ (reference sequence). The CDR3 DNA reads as TGTGCCAGCAGCTTAGGCCAGGGAGGCCATTACGAGCAGTACTTC. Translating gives CASSLGQGGHYEQYF.

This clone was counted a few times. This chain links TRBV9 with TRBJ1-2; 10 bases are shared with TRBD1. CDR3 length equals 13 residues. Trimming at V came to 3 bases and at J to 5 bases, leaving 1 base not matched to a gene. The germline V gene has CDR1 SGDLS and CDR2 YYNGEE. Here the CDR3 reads CASSGDRGYGYTF. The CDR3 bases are TGTGCCAGCAGCGGGGACAGGGGATATGGCTACACCTTC.

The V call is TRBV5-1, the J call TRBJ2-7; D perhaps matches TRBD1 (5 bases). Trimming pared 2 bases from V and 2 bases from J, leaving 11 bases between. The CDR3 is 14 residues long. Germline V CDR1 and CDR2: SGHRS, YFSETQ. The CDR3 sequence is CASSFGPGTYEQYF. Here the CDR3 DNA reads TGCGCCAGCAGCTTTGGTCCAGGGACCTACGAGCAGTACTTC.

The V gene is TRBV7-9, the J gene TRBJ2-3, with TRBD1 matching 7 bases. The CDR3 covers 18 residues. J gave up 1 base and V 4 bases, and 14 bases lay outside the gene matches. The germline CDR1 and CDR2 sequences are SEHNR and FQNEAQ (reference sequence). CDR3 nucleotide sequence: TGTGCCAGCAGCTCCGGGACAGTATTCTTTAGGGGCACAGATACGCAGTATTTT. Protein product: CASSSGTVFFRGTDTQYF.